This TCR beta chain was identified during a study of control samples from healthy donors and cancer patients. The V segment lost 4 bases and the J segment 6 bases; nucleotides outside the gene matches: 9. CDR3 size: 14 residues. Germline assignment: CDR1 LGHDT and CDR2 YNNKEL (reference sequence). Data came from immunoSEQ multiplex PCR; TCRdb stores just in-frame clones and leaves some out. The repertoire holds roughly 95,000 clones, roughly 92% seen once, with approximately 3% in the top ten. Source material: blood. The chain has TRBV3-1 (or the pseudogene TRBV3-2) and TRBJ2-7; 7 bases line up with TRBD2. The sequence came from a human donor in good health. The donor label of this sample is uncertain. CDR3 bases: TGTGCCAGCAGCCTTCCCGGGGGGAATACCGAGCAGTACGTC. Protein: CASSLPGGNTEQYV.